The 23 T cell receptor beta chains below were found in one sample sequenced in a study of memory CD4+ T cells and cytomegalovirus serostatus. The sort gate was single viable CD3+CD4+CD8-CD45RO+ cells for memory CD4+ T cells. Generated by immunoSEQ multiplex PCR, the TCRdb table keeps only in-frame clones and is missing some. Of 35,000 to 40,000 clones in the sample, roughly 78% were seen once. The sequenced material came from memory CD4+ T cells from blood. These TCRs come from an adult in good health and CMV-seropositive.

In DNA form, the CDR3 reads TGCGCCAGACACGGACAGGGAGGGGGCAATGAGCAGTTCTTC. Translating it yields CARHGQGGGNEQFF. The gene calls are TRBV10-2 and TRBJ2-1; D might be TRBD1 (8 bases). The CDR3 has 14 amino acids. The V end was cut by 9 bases, the J end by 6 bases, with 18 bases between. Germline V gene data show CDR1 as WSHSY and CDR2 as SAAADI.

The chain links TRBV7-9 to TRBJ2-1; 7 nucleotides match TRBD2. V was clipped by 6 bases and J by 10 bases; unmatched bases: 6. Germline assignment: CDR1 SEHNR and CDR2 FQNEAQ (reference sequence). CDR3 length: 12 residues. The CDR3 nucleotides are TGTGCCAGCAGGGGCGGGGGTGGCGAGCAGTTCTTC. Protein sequence: CASRGGGGEQFF.

CDR3 in amino acids: CASSLESGSSPLHF. In nucleotides, the CDR3 is TGTGCCAGCAGCTTAGAATCAGGGAGCTCACCCCTCCACTTT. V usage is TRBV7-8 and J usage is TRBJ1-6, with a tentative D call TRBD1 (5 bases). The V end lost 1 base, the J end lost 10 bases, and 11 bases lay between the germline ends. Germline values: CDR1 SGHVS, CDR2 FQNEAQ. The CDR3 sequence is 14 residues long.

The chain has TRBV10-1 and TRBJ2-4; the D is unclear. The CDR3 covers 12 residues. CDR1 is WNHNN, CDR2 SYGVQD, per germline (reference sequence). The V end lost 2 bases, the J end lost 7 bases, and 6 bases lay between the germline ends. Here the CDR3 reads CASSEEHNIQYF. The CDR3 nucleotides read TGCGCCAGCAGTGAGGAACACAACATTCAGTACTTC.

This clone was picked up a small number of times. The rearrangement links TRBV5-1 to TRBJ1-5; D is ambiguous. The V end lost 1 base, the J end lost 5 bases, and 10 bases lay between the germline ends. Germline V gene data show CDR1 as SGHRS and CDR2 as YFSETQ. The CDR3 consists of 14 residues. The CDR3 is CASSLSGRDQPQHF. CDR3 bases: TGCGCCAGCAGCTTGAGTGGTCGGGATCAGCCCCAGCATTTT.

V is TRBV2 and J is TRBJ2-7; 8 nucleotides line up with TRBD2. The length of the CDR3 is 14 residues. CDR1 and CDR2 (germline): SNHLY, FYNNEI. The junction had 9 bases not matched to a gene; V was cut back by 6 bases and J by 5 bases. This chain's CDR3 is CASRRSGTLNEQYF. DNA of the CDR3: TGTGCCAGCAGGCGTAGCGGGACGCTCAACGAGCAGTACTTC.

The V gene is TRBV7-3, the J gene TRBJ2-3, with D perhaps matching TRBD2 (5 bases). The germline V gene encodes CDR1 SGHTA and CDR2 FQGTGA. The V gene lost 5 bases and the J gene lost 2 bases, with 14 bases spanning the gap. The CDR3 has 15 residues. The CDR3 DNA reads as TGTGCCAGCAGCATGGACGGGGTCGACACAGATACGCAGTATTTT. It codes for CASSMDGVDTDTQYF. Together with reference TRBV7-3 and TRBJ2-3, the CDR3 gives the full variable domain: GAGVSQTPSNKVTEKGKYVELRCDPISGHTALYWYRQSLGQGPEFLIYFQGTGAADDSGLPNDRFFAVRPEGSVSTLKIQRTERGDSAVYLCASSMDGVDTDTQYFGPGTRLTVL.

The chain is built from TRBV5-6 and TRBJ2-2, with D hard to call. Trimming pared 1 base from V and 10 bases from J, leaving 8 bases between. CDR3 length: 12 amino acids. Per the germline V gene, CDR1 is SGHDT and CDR2 is YYEEEE. The CDR3 coding sequence is TGTGCCAGCAGCTTGTGGCGTATGGAGCTGTTTTTT. As protein: CASSLWRMELFF.

The chain uses TRBV23-1 and TRBJ2-1; unclear D gene. TRBV23-1 is treated as an ORF (open reading frame) with a function not yet certain. The CDR3 sequence is 17 residues long. Trimming pared 2 bases from V and 5 bases from J, leaving 19 bases between. CDR3 bases: TGCGCCAGCAGTCAAACGTTTCCTGTAAGGTTTGACAATGAGCAGTTCTTC. The encoded protein is CASSQTFPVRFDNEQFF.

The chain combines TRBV7-9 with TRBJ2-7; D is possibly TRBD2 (6 bases). Germline V lookup: CDR1 SEHNR, CDR2 FQNEAQ (reference sequence). V lost 3 bases, J lost 5 bases, and 14 bases lay in between. The length of the CDR3 is 14 residues. The CDR3 here is CASSFGGSQHEQYF. DNA for the CDR3: TGTGCCAGCAGCTTCGGGGGTTCCCAACACGAGCAGTACTTC.

The J gene is TRBJ2-5, the V gene TRBV28; D remains ambiguous. The CDR3 length is 12 residues. V lost 5 bases and J 5 bases, leaving 9 bases between the germline ends. Germline CDR1 and CDR2: MDHEN and SYDVKM. CDR3 sequence (DNA): TGTGCCAGCAGTACTAAATGGGAGACCCAGTACTTC. Translating it yields CASSTKWETQYF.

The rearrangement uses TRBV29-1 and TRBJ1-1; the D is unclear. This CDR3 has 12 residues. The V and J ends lost 3 bases and 5 bases respectively, with 10 bases between them. Looked up from germline, CDR1 is SQVTM and CDR2 is ANQGSEA. The CDR3 DNA reads as TGCAGCGTTGATACAGCGAGAACTGAAGCTTTCTTT. Its translation: CSVDTARTEAFF.

CDR3 loop: CASKRQAVNEQFF. The DNA for the CDR3 is TGTGCCAGCAAACGACAGGCAGTCAATGAGCAGTTCTTC. V usage is TRBV6-5 and J usage is TRBJ2-1, with D perhaps TRBD1 (6 bases). CDR3 length: 13 amino acids. Trimming cost V 7 bases and J 6 bases, with 13 bases left between them. Germline V gene sequence: CDR1 MNHEY, CDR2 SVGAGI.

This clone came up a few times. The chain joins TRBV19 to TRBJ2-3, with 10 bases aligning to TRBD2. The CDR3 is 17 residues long. Germline assignment: CDR1 LNHDA and CDR2 SQIVND (reference sequence). The trim removed 1 base at V and 3 bases at J, leaving 7 bases unmatched. The CDR3 coding sequence is TGTGCCAGTAGTATAGGCCCCCCGGGACTAGCGACAGATACGCAGTATTTT. Translating gives CASSIGPPGLATDTQYF.

The J gene is TRBJ1-2, the V gene TRBV18; 7 bases fit TRBD1. The trim removed 4 bases at V and 7 bases at J, leaving 15 bases unmatched. Germline CDR1 and CDR2: KGHSH and LQKENI. CDR3 length: 16 amino acids. CDR3 sequence reads: CASSQRQGSDFGGYTF. The CDR3 DNA sequence: TGTGCCAGCTCACAAAGACAGGGTTCGGATTTTGGTGGCTACACCTTC.

The chain recombines TRBV2 with TRBJ1-3; maybe TRBD1 (5 bases). Germline assignment: CDR1 SNHLY and CDR2 FYNNEI. This CDR3 is built from 15 residues. V was trimmed by 4 bases and J by 0 bases, leaving 10 bases between them. The DNA of the CDR3 is TGTGCCAGCAGTGTCGCCGGGGGCTCTGGAAACACCATATATTTT. Protein product: CASSVAGGSGNTIYF.

V and J are TRBV7-9 and TRBJ2-7, with D perhaps matching TRBD2 (6 bases). This CDR3 comprises 12 residues. The V end was cut by 5 bases, the J end by 5 bases, with 10 bases between. CDR1 and CDR2 (germline): SEHNR, FQNEAQ (reference sequence). Here the CDR3 DNA reads TGTGCCAGCAGCCGTACGGGGGACGAGCAGTACTTC. The encoded protein is CASSRTGDEQYF.

The gene calls are TRBV15 and TRBJ2-1; 8 positions agree with TRBD2. The CDR3 loop spans 16 amino acids. CDR1 is LNHNV and CDR2 is YYDKDF in the germline V gene (reference sequence). V shed 1 base, J shed 12 bases, and the junction held 14 bases outside the gene matches. CDR3 sequence: CATSRGISGAGVLQFF. CDR3 DNA sequence: TGTGCCACCAGCAGAGGAATTTCTGGAGCGGGAGTGTTGCAGTTCTTC.

V gene TRBV4-2 combines with J gene TRBJ2-7, with 7 nucleotides matching TRBD2. Germline CDR1 LGHNA, CDR2 YNFKEQ. This CDR3 spans 16 amino acids. J gave up 2 bases and V 0 bases, and 7 bases lay outside the gene matches. The CDR3 nucleotides are TGTGCCAGCAGCCAAGATGACGGCGGGGGAACCTACGAGCAGTACTTC. It is translated as CASSQDDGGGTYEQYF.

The rearrangement joins TRBV15 to TRBJ2-2; TRBD1 aligns across 8 bases. The CDR3 consists of 17 residues. Per the germline V gene, CDR1 is LNHNV and CDR2 is YYDKDF (reference sequence). V shed 0 bases, J shed 5 bases, and the junction held 8 bases outside the gene matches. CDR3 in amino acids: CATSRDLGQGRTGELFF. CDR3 DNA: TGTGCCACCAGCAGAGACCTTGGACAGGGCAGAACCGGGGAGCTGTTTTTT.

The chain is built from TRBV11-3 and TRBJ2-3, with 8 nucleotides matching TRBD2. V shed 3 bases, J shed 5 bases, and the junction held 1 base outside the gene matches. The germline CDR1 and CDR2 sequences are SGHNT and YENEEA. The CDR3 is made up of 13 amino acids. In nucleotides, the CDR3 is TGTGCCAGCAGCTTTACTAGCGGAGATACGCAGTATTTT. Amino acid sequence: CASSFTSGDTQYF.

This CDR3 is CASSPGSVSYGYTF. CDR3 nucleotide sequence: TGTGCCAGCAGTCCGGGCTCAGTCAGCTATGGCTACACCTTC. The chain is built from TRBV7-2 and TRBJ1-2; D not resolved. The CDR3 loop spans 14 amino acids. Germline CDR1 is SGHTA and CDR2 is FQGNSA. V lost 6 bases and J 4 bases, leaving 15 bases between the germline ends.

The V and J genes are TRBV4-2 and TRBJ2-6; 9 positions match TRBD2. Germline V gene data show CDR1 as LGHNA and CDR2 as YNFKEQ. V gave up 1 base and J gave up 0 bases; unmatched junction bases: 4. The CDR3 covers 18 residues. CDR3: CASSQGNSGSSGANVLTF. DNA of the CDR3: TGTGCCAGCAGCCAAGGTAATAGCGGGAGCTCTGGGGCCAACGTCCTGACTTTC.